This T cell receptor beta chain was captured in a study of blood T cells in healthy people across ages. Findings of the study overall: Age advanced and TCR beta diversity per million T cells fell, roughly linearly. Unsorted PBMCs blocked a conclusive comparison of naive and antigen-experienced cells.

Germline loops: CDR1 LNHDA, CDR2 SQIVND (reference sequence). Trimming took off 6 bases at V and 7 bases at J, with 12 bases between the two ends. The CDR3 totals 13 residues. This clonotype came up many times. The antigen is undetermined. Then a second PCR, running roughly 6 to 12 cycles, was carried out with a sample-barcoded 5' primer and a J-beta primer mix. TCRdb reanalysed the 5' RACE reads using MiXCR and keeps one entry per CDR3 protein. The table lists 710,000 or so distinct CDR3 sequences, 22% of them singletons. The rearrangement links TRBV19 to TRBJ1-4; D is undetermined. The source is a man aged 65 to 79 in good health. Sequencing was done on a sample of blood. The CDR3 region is CASRVPSGEKLFF. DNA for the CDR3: TGTGCCAGTAGAGTCCCCTCCGGTGAAAAACTGTTTTTT.